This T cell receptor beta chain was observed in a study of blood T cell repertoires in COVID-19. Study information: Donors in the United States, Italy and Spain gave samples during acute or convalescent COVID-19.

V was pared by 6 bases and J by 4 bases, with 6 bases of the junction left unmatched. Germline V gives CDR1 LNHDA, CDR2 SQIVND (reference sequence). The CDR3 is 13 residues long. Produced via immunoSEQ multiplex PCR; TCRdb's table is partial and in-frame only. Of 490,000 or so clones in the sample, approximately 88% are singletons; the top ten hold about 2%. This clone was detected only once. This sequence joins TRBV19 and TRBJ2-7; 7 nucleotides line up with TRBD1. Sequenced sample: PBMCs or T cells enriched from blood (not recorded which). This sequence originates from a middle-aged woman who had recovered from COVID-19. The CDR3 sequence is CASSPGQKYEQYF. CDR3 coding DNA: TGTGCCAGTAGCCCGGGACAGAAGTACGAGCAGTACTTC.